Sequencing of this T cell receptor beta chain was carried out in a study of T-cell memory formation after mild COVID-19. V gave up 4 bases and J gave up 5 bases, with 14 bases separating them. The germline gives CDR1 MNHEY, CDR2 SMNVEV (reference sequence). The CDR3 runs to 14 residues. TCRdb called the 5' RACE reads again in MiXCR, with one record for every CDR3 protein. This table holds 400,000 to 500,000 distinct CDR3 sequences, around 18% found once. This receptor was identified in an adult woman who had mild COVID-19 (a few samples of this study predate the infection). Cell type and time point are not known. The specimen was PBMCs or a T cell subset sorted from them (not recorded which). The V and J genes are TRBV27 and TRBJ2-5; D tentatively fits TRBD1 or TRBD2 (5 bases each). The CDR3 DNA reads as TGTGCCAGCAGTTCACGGGACCAGAGGGAGACCCAGTACTTC. Protein: CASSSRDQRETQYF.